These 29 T cell receptor beta chains came from one sample sequenced in a study of blood T cell repertoires in COVID-19. Sequencing was performed with immunoSEQ multiplex PCR; in TCRdb, only in-frame clones are kept and a portion is missing. This table has about 260,000 clones, 85% appearing once. Material for sequencing was peripheral blood. Receptor source: a human donor in a cohort sampled during active COVID-19.

This clone showed up just once. J is TRBJ2-3 and V is TRBV30, with D possibly being TRBD2 (6 bases). The CDR3 runs 12 residues. Trimming shortened V by 2 bases and J by 9 bases, and 12 bases separated the two germline ends. Germline V gives CDR1 GTSNPN, CDR2 SVGIG (reference sequence). CDR3 DNA sequence: TGTGCCTGGAGTCTGACTAGTCCCACGCAGTATTTT. As protein: CAWSLTSPTQYF. Filled out from reference TRBV30 and TRBJ2-3, the complete variable domain reads SQTIHQWPATLVQPVGSPLSLECTVEGTSNPNLYWYRQAAGRGLQLLFYSVGIGQISSEVPQNLSASRPQDRQFILSSKKLLLSDSGFYLCAWSLTSPTQYFGPGTRLTVL.

The V gene is TRBV4-3, the J gene TRBJ1-1, with D maybe TRBD1 (5 bases). Trimming shortened V by 2 bases and J by 6 bases, and 16 bases separated the two germline ends. The V gene's germline CDR1 is LGHNA and CDR2 YSLEER. The CDR3 sequence is 15 residues long. For the CDR3, the DNA is TGCGCCAGCAGCCAATCTTCGACAGACAAGCCTGAAGCTTTCTTT. Amino acid sequence: CASSQSSTDKPEAFF.

The V gene is TRBV18, the J gene TRBJ1-2; D is ambiguous. The V end was cut by 5 bases, the J end by 4 bases, with 5 bases between. The CDR3 has 11 residues. Germline CDR1 and CDR2: KGHSH and LQKENI. The CDR3 DNA is TGTGCCAGCTCAAACAGCTATGGCTACACCTTC. Translation gives CASSNSYGYTF.

The chain couples TRBV6-5 to TRBJ2-7; 8 positions agree with TRBD1. V was pared by 0 bases and J by 5 bases, with 6 bases of the junction left unmatched. Germline-derived CDR1 and CDR2 are MNHEY and SVGAGI. There are 15 residues in the CDR3. The CDR3 is CASSYSTRTGNEQYF. The CDR3 DNA sequence: TGTGCCAGCAGTTACTCGACTAGGACAGGGAACGAGCAGTACTTC.

The genes are TRBV7-9 and TRBJ1-1; D gene unclear. Trimming removed 10 bases at V and 0 bases at J, with 15 bases between. This CDR3 spans 14 amino acids. Germline V gene sequence: CDR1 SEHNR, CDR2 FQNEAQ (reference sequence). In nucleotides, the CDR3 is TGTGCCACCGATCCCGGAGCCATGAACACTGAAGCTTTCTTT. Translating it yields CATDPGAMNTEAFF.

This sequence joins TRBV5-6 and TRBJ2-5; TRBD1 aligns across 7 bases. The V and J ends lost 7 bases and 4 bases, in that order; junction bases with no gene match: 16. The germline gives CDR1 SGHDT, CDR2 YYEEEE. The CDR3 runs 16 residues. As DNA, the CDR3 is TGTGCCAGCGCCCACGCGCGTGACAGGGATGTAGAGACCCAGTACTTC. Its translation: CASAHARDRDVETQYF. Full variable domain (missing parts from reference TRBV5-6 and TRBJ2-5): DAGVTQSPTHLIKTRGQQVTLRCSPKSGHDTVSWYQQALGQGPQFIFQYYEEEERQRGNFPDRFSGHQFPNYSSELNVNALLLGDSALYLCASAHARDRDVETQYFGPGTRLLVL.

This chain uses TRBV19 with TRBJ2-5; D is possibly TRBD1 (5 bases). CDR3 length: 13 residues. V was shortened by 5 bases and J by 5 bases, with 12 bases between the two germline ends. CDR1 is LNHDA and CDR2 is SQIVND in the germline V gene (reference sequence). The CDR3: CASSSHYRETQYF. As DNA, the CDR3 is TGTGCCAGTAGTTCACACTACAGGGAGACCCAGTACTTC.

The chain couples TRBV15 to TRBJ2-1, with D possibly being TRBD1 (5 bases). Trimming removed 0 bases at V and 13 bases at J, with 13 bases between. Germline V CDR1 and CDR2: LNHNV, YYDKDF (reference sequence). This CDR3 has 13 amino acids. CDR3 bases: TGTGCCACCAGCAGAGATACCGCCAGGGCTCAGTTCTTC. Translating gives CATSRDTARAQFF.

This clone was detected once. The genes are TRBV7-8 and TRBJ1-5, with TRBD1 matching over 7 bases. Germline lookup yields CDR1 SGHVS and CDR2 FQNEAQ. The CDR3 length is 14 residues. V trimming: 3 bases; J trimming: 5 bases; junction bases outside the gene matches: 4. In DNA, the CDR3 is TGTGCCAGCAGCTTCTCCAGGGGGGATCAGCCCCAGCATTTT. As protein: CASSFSRGDQPQHF.

V is TRBV5-1 and J is TRBJ2-3; D gene ambiguous. Per the germline V gene, CDR1 is SGHRS and CDR2 is YFSETQ. This CDR3 spans 14 amino acids. V was shortened by 0 bases and J by 3 bases, with 8 bases between the two germline ends. DNA of the CDR3: TGCGCCAGCAGCTTGGCCGCTCAGACAGATACGCAGTATTTT. Protein product: CASSLAAQTDTQYF.

A note on this clone: At the DNA level, this CDR3 is encoded by other sequences in the same sample as well. V is TRBV28 and J is TRBJ2-3; tentative D call: TRBD2 (5 bases). The V end lost 7 bases, the J end lost 0 bases, and 11 bases lay between the germline ends. Germline loops: CDR1 MDHEN, CDR2 SYDVKM. The CDR3 has 14 residues. The CDR3, as DNA: TGTGCCAGCAAAGGAGGCACTAGCACAGATACGCAGTATTTT. This gives the protein CASKGGTSTDTQYF.

The chain is built from TRBV3-1 (or the pseudogene TRBV3-2) and TRBJ2-1, with 15 bases identical to TRBD2. The length of the CDR3 is 15 residues. The V segment lost 4 bases and the J segment 10 bases; nucleotides outside the gene matches: 5. Germline CDR1 reads LGHDT; CDR2 reads YNNKEL (reference sequence). CDR3 loop: CASSPGLAGGQEQFF. CDR3 in DNA: TGTGCCAGCAGCCCGGGACTAGCGGGAGGCCAAGAGCAGTTCTTC.

The chain employs TRBV6-6 and TRBJ1-2; TRBD1 might be the D (5 bases). V was pared by 6 bases and J by 5 bases, with 19 bases between. This CDR3 is built from 15 residues. CDR1 is MNHNY and CDR2 is SVGAGI in the germline V gene (reference sequence). This chain's CDR3 is CASSQTPLGEYGYTF. CDR3 nucleotide sequence: TGTGCCAGCAGCCAAACCCCCCTAGGGGAATATGGCTACACCTTC.

This sequence joins TRBV2 and TRBJ2-4; D perhaps matches TRBD1 (5 bases). Trimming stripped 4 bases from V and 6 bases from J, with 13 bases between. This CDR3 is built from 14 residues. Germline CDR1 is SNHLY and CDR2 is FYNNEI. The CDR3 sequence is CASSGDSTVNIQYF. Written as DNA, the CDR3 is TGTGCCAGCAGTGGTGACAGTACGGTAAACATTCAGTACTTC.

The V call is TRBV3-1 (or the pseudogene TRBV3-2), the J call TRBJ2-7; possible D gene TRBD2, 5 bases. Trimming left V 0 bases short and J 10 bases short, with 7 bases between. The CDR3 spans 11 residues. The germline V gene has CDR1 LGHDT and CDR2 YNNKEL (reference sequence). The CDR3: CASSQETRQYF. The CDR3 DNA sequence: TGTGCCAGCAGCCAAGAAACTAGACAGTACTTC.

The chain recombines TRBV12-3 or TRBV12-4 with TRBJ2-5, with TRBD2 as a possible D gene (6 bases). Trimming pared 6 bases from V and 5 bases from J, leaving 13 bases between. The CDR3 contains 13 residues. CDR3 residues: CASRRGPSETQYF. CDR3 sequence (DNA): TGTGCCAGCAGGCGGGGACCATCGGAGACCCAGTACTTC.

The chain combines TRBV7-2 with TRBJ1-2; D is unclear. The ends were cut back, 3 bases at V and 8 bases at J, with 7 bases in the middle. The CDR3 is 11 amino acids. Germline lookup yields CDR1 SGHTA and CDR2 FQGNSA. In DNA, the CDR3 is TGTGCCAGCAGCTTGGTCAGGGGCTACACCTTC. Residues: CASSLVRGYTF.

The gene calls are TRBV21-1 and TRBJ2-7; the D call in the table, TRBD1, was not verified against the DNA. TRBV21-1 is termed a pseudogene. This CDR3 contains 15 residues. CDR3 nucleotide sequence: TGTGCCAGCAGCAAAAACCCGGACAGCTCCTACGAGCAGTACTTC. Translated: CASSKNPDSSYEQYF.

The V call is TRBV19, the J call TRBJ2-1; 11 bases fit TRBD2. Germline assignment: CDR1 LNHDA and CDR2 SQIVND (reference sequence). The CDR3 covers 19 residues. V was pared by 4 bases and J by 4 bases, with 15 bases of the junction left unmatched. The CDR3: CASSTPIHSGRAVYNEQFF. In nucleotides, the CDR3 is TGTGCCAGTAGTACCCCGATCCATAGCGGGAGGGCCGTGTACAATGAGCAGTTCTTC.

This rearrangement joins TRBV28 to TRBJ1-1, with D maybe TRBD1 (5 bases). V was trimmed by 4 bases and J by 2 bases, leaving 14 bases between them. The CDR3 loop spans 15 amino acids. The germline V gene encodes CDR1 MDHEN and CDR2 SYDVKM. The CDR3 loop is CASSWAGSKNTEAFF. CDR3 in DNA: TGTGCCAGCAGTTGGGCAGGGTCTAAAAACACTGAAGCTTTCTTT.

This CDR3 reads CASSVPGQGKDEQYF. CDR3 bases: TGTGCCAGCAGTGTGCCGGGACAGGGGAAGGACGAGCAGTACTTC. This sequence joins TRBV2 and TRBJ2-7, with TRBD1 identical over 10 bases. With 4 bases clipped from V and 5 bases from J, the junction kept 8 bases outside the gene matches. The CDR3 spans 15 residues. In germline, CDR1 is SNHLY, CDR2 FYNNEI.

This chain connects TRBV9 to TRBJ1-3, with 7 bases lining up with TRBD1. The CDR3 loop spans 16 amino acids. Per the germline V gene, CDR1 is SGDLS and CDR2 is YYNGEE. Trimming at V came to 4 bases and at J to 0 bases, leaving 7 bases not matched to a gene. CDR3 DNA: TGTGCCAGCAGCCCTTCCCAGGGGGTCTCTGGAAACACCATATATTTT. It is translated as CASSPSQGVSGNTIYF.

The chain recombines TRBV4-2 with TRBJ2-7; possibly TRBD1 for D (6 bases). In germline, CDR1 is LGHNA, CDR2 YNFKEQ. The CDR3 sequence is 13 residues long. V was cut by 7 bases and J by 0 bases, with 10 bases left in between. CDR3 in DNA: TGTGCCAGCATGGACAGCCTCTCCTACGAGCAGTACTTC. It yields the protein CASMDSLSYEQYF.

This clone was observed once. CDR3: CASGLPPNTGELFF. In DNA form, the CDR3 reads TGTGCTAGTGGCCTTCCTCCGAACACCGGGGAGCTGTTTTTT. The V gene is TRBV12-5, the J gene TRBJ2-2, with D unresolved. Germline assignment: CDR1 LGHNT and CDR2 FRNRAP. Deletions cut 6 bases from V and 0 bases from J, with 8 bases between. The CDR3 contains 14 residues.

This sequence joins TRBV16 and TRBJ1-4; 7 nucleotides agree with TRBD1. Looked up from germline, CDR1 is KGHSY and CDR2 is FQNENV. V trimming: 4 bases; J trimming: 5 bases; junction bases outside the gene matches: 7. There are 15 residues in the CDR3. The DNA of the CDR3 is TGTGCCAGCAGCCGCACGGACAGGAAGAATGAAAAACTGTTTTTT. Amino acid sequence: CASSRTDRKNEKLFF.

This sequence joins TRBV6-5 and TRBJ2-7; maybe TRBD2 (5 bases). Germline loops: CDR1 MNHEY, CDR2 SVGAGI. V lost 11 bases and J lost 2, with 22 bases in between. The CDR3 totals 15 residues. The CDR3 region is CACGLLQSLPYEQYF. CDR3 sequence (DNA): TGTGCCTGCGGGCTACTACAGTCCTTACCCTACGAGCAGTACTTC.

The V call is TRBV30, the J call TRBJ2-4, with D possibly TRBD1 on 6 matching bases. The V gene lost 0 bases and the J gene lost 8 bases, with 14 bases spanning the gap. There are 14 residues in the CDR3. The germline V gene encodes CDR1 GTSNPN and CDR2 SVGIG (reference sequence). This chain's CDR3 is CAWSVRGRGDIQYF. The CDR3, as DNA: TGTGCCTGGAGTGTAAGGGGCAGGGGTGACATTCAGTACTTC.

The rearrangement uses TRBV4-1 and TRBJ2-7; unclear D gene. The germline V gene has CDR1 MGHRA and CDR2 YSYEKL. This CDR3 has 14 residues. Trimming shortened V by 0 bases and J by 3 bases, and 9 bases separated the two germline ends. CDR3 residues: CASSQDPAGYEQYF. The DNA for the CDR3 is TGCGCCAGCAGCCAAGACCCCGCAGGCTACGAGCAGTACTTC.

The chain employs TRBV7-8 and TRBJ1-6; D is ambiguous. Germline values: CDR1 SGHVS, CDR2 FQNEAQ. The CDR3 is 16 residues long. V gave up 5 bases and J gave up 1 base, with 12 bases separating them. CDR3 nucleotides: TGTGCCAGCAGCCTCGCAGTTCGTTCCTATAATTCACCCCTCCACTTT. This sequence encodes CASSLAVRSYNSPLHF.